The 4 T cell receptor beta chains reported below all come from one sample, sequenced in a study of T cell repertoires in cytomegalovirus infection. The antigens of these receptors remain unknown. TCRdb used MiXCR to reprocess the reads, holding one entry per CDR3 protein. The table lists 150,000 or so distinct CDR3 sequences, roughly a fifth of them singletons. Material: CD8+ T cells from cultured PBMCs, obtained from culture after CMV antigen stimulation. These receptor sequences come from a human donor in good health (CMV status not recorded). Some clones in this sample may be carry-over from other donors' samples.

This clonotype was counted a few times. The CDR3 is CASSSSELYNSPLHF. CDR3 nucleotides: TGTGCCAGCAGTTCCTCGGAGCTGTATAATTCACCCCTCCACTTT. This chain uses TRBV27 with TRBJ1-6, with D uncertain. The germline V gene has CDR1 MNHEY and CDR2 SMNVEV (reference sequence). V was clipped by 4 bases and J by 4 bases, with 11 bases between them. This CDR3 is built from 15 residues.

V usage is TRBV7-8 and J usage is TRBJ2-5, with 8 bases identical to TRBD1. V dropped 4 bases and J dropped 3; count of bases not matched to a gene: 13. The CDR3 has 17 residues. The V gene's germline CDR1 is SGHVS and CDR2 FQNEAQ. DNA for the CDR3: TGTGCCAGCAGCTCTAAATGGCAGGGGGCAAGAGAAGAGACCCAGTACTTC. It codes for CASSSKWQGAREETQYF.

This clonotype was recorded a few times. The V and J genes are TRBV6-2 or TRBV6-3 and TRBJ1-5; D call uncertain. The CDR3 spans 15 residues. V shed 2 bases and J shed 2 bases, with 10 bases lying between them. Germline V CDR1 and CDR2: MNHEY, SVGEGT. CDR3 bases: TGTGCCAGCAGTTACGCCGTAGGGCGCAATCAGCCCCAGCATTTT. This codes for CASSYAVGRNQPQHF.

This sequence joins TRBV20-1 and TRBJ1-2; the match to TRBD1 covers 10 bases. V shed 0 bases, J shed 5 bases, and the junction held 6 bases outside the gene matches. Per germline, CDR1 DFQATT and CDR2 SNEGSKA (reference sequence). This CDR3 spans 15 amino acids. The CDR3 DNA follows: TGCAGTGCTAGAGATCGACAGGGGGCACAATATGGCTACACCTTC. Its translation: CSARDRQGAQYGYTF.